This T cell receptor (beta chain) was recorded in a study of blood T cells in healthy people across ages. Study observations and caveats: Age brought a roughly linear fall in TCR beta diversity measured per million T cells.

As concerns this clonotype: Its antigen is as yet unknown.

It was with a sample-barcoded 5' primer and a J-beta primer mix that a second PCR of about 7 to 12 cycles was run. A template-switch adaptor with 12 random nucleotides tagged each cDNA molecule. TCRdb redid the calling of the 5' RACE reads with MiXCR, one entry per CDR3 protein. The data show 1.8 million or so distinct CDR3 sequences, 30% to 40% seen once. This clonotype was sampled from a human donor in good health. Sequencing was performed on blood.

The CDR3: CASSREGAQTYGYTF. The CDR3 nucleotides read TGCGCCAGCAGCAGGGAGGGTGCGCAAACTTATGGCTACACCTTC. The chain couples TRBV5-1 to TRBJ1-2; no definite D call. CDR3 length equals 15 residues. Germline V gene sequence: CDR1 SGHRS, CDR2 YFSETQ. Trimming took off 4 bases at V and 5 bases at J, with 18 bases between the two ends.